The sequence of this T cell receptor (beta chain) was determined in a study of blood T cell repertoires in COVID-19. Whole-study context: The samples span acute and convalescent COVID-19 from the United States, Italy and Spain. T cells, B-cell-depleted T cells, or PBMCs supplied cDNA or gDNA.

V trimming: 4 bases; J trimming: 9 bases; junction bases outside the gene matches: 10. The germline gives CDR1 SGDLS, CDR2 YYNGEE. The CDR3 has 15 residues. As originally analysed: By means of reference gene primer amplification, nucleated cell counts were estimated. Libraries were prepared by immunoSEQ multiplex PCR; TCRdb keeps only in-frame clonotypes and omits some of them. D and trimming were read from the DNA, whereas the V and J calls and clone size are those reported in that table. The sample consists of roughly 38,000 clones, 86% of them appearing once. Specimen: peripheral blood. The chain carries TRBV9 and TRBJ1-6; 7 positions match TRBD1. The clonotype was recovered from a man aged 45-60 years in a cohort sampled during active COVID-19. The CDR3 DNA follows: TGTGCCAGCAGCCTCCGGGACAGCGCGACTTCACCCCTCCACTTT. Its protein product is CASSLRDSATSPLHF.